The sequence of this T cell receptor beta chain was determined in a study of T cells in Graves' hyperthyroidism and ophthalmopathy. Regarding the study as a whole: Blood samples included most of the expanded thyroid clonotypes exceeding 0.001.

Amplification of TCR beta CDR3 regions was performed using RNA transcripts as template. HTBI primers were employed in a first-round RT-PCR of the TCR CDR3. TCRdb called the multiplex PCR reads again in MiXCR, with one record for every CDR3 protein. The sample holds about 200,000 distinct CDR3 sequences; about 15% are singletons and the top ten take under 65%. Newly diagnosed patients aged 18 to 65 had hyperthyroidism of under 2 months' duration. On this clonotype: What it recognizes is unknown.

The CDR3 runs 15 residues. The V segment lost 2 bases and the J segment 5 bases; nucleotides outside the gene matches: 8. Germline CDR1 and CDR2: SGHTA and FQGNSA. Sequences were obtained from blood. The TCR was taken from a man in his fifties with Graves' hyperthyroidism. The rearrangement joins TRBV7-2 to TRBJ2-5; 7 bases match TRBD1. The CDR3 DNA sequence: TGTGCCAGCAGCTTAAATTACAGGGGAGAGGAGACCCAGTACTTC. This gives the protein CASSLNYRGEETQYF.